One and the same sample provided the 25 T cell receptor beta chains below, sequenced in a study of blood T cells in healthy people across ages. Sample-barcoded 5' priming and a J-beta primer mix drove a second PCR of about 6 to 12 cycles. TCRdb used MiXCR to reprocess the 5' RACE reads, holding one entry per CDR3 protein. The table has around 820,000 distinct CDR3 sequences, 20% to 25% seen once. A further study also used this sample, focusing on T cells of mothers and their children.

The sample consisted of blood. These receptors were collected from a boy aged 5-17 years in good health.

Comments on this clonotype: The junction departs from the called germline gene at one end, perhaps through a read error. The rearrangement joins TRBV6-2 or TRBV6-3 to TRBJ2-7, with a possible D match to TRBD1 (6 bases). Germline lookup yields CDR1 MNHEY and CDR2 SVGEGT. This CDR3 is built from 17 residues. This CDR3 reads CASSYSGWTVYSYEQYF. The CDR3 DNA follows: TGTGCCAGCAGTTACTCCGGATGGACAGTTTACTCCTATGAGCAGTACTTC.

This clonotype was seen only a few times. J is TRBJ2-1 and V is TRBV7-8, with TRBD2 as a possible D gene (6 bases). The germline CDR1 and CDR2 sequences are SGHVS and FQNEAQ. The CDR3 has 14 residues. Trimming stripped 4 bases from V and 7 bases from J, with 14 bases between. CDR3 DNA sequence: TGTGCCAGCAGCTCCCCTGAACTAGCTAATGAGCAGTTCTTC. Amino acids: CASSSPELANEQFF.

There are a few counts of this clonotype. This chain uses TRBV7-3 with TRBJ2-1, with 7 bases fitting TRBD1. The CDR3 runs to 16 residues. The V gene end was trimmed by 5 bases and the J gene end by 0 bases; junction bases not matched to a gene: 7. CDR1 SGHTA and CDR2 FQGTGA come from the germline V gene. This CDR3 reads CASSPMDRSSYNEQFF. The CDR3 nucleotides are TGTGCCAGCAGCCCAATGGACAGGAGCTCCTACAATGAGCAGTTCTTC.

This clonotype turned up a few times. The rearrangement joins TRBV3-1 to TRBJ1-4, with D perhaps matching TRBD1 (5 bases). V dropped 2 bases and J dropped 12 bases, with 7 bases sitting between them. The CDR3 runs 11 residues. Per the germline V gene, CDR1 is LGHDT and CDR2 is YNNKEL (reference sequence). The CDR3 region has the DNA TGTGCCAGCAGCCAACCGGGACAACTGTTTTTT. This codes for CASSQPGQLFF. Full variable domain (rest looked up from reference TRBV3-1 and TRBJ1-4): DTAVSQTPKYLVTQMGNDKSIKCEQNLGHDTMYWYKQDSKKFLKIMFSYNNKELIINETVPNRFSPKSPDKAHLNLHINSLELGDSAVYFCASSQPGQLFFGSGTQLSVL.

The chain joins TRBV7-3 to TRBJ2-1, with 7 bases lining up with TRBD1. The germline gives CDR1 SGHTA, CDR2 FQGTGA. The CDR3 consists of 16 residues. With 3 bases clipped from V and 4 bases from J, the junction kept 9 bases outside the gene matches. CDR3 loop: CASSFEGATAYNEQFF. The CDR3 DNA is TGTGCCAGCAGCTTTGAGGGGGCGACTGCTTACAATGAGCAGTTCTTC. The full variable domain, in which reference TRBV7-3 and TRBJ2-1 provide the parts outside the CDR3, is GAGVSQTPSNKVTEKGKYVELRCDPISGHTALYWYRQSLGQGPEFLIYFQGTGAADDSGLPNDRFFAVRPEGSVSTLKIQRTERGDSAVYLCASSFEGATAYNEQFFGPGTRLTVL.

The chain joins TRBV12-5 to TRBJ2-1, with 8 bases aligning to TRBD1. The CDR3 covers 17 residues. Unmatched junction bases numbered 11, after V lost 1 base and J lost 6 bases. Looked up from germline, CDR1 is LGHNT and CDR2 is FRNRAP. CDR3 bases: TGTGCTAGTGGTTTGGCGTGGACAGGGCTCCCTCCCAATGAGCAGTTCTTC. As protein: CASGLAWTGLPPNEQFF.

This clonotype was observed a few times. One end of the junction fails to match germline, which may point to a read error. This chain uses TRBV20-1 with TRBJ1-1; D is unresolved. This CDR3 has 10 residues. The germline gives CDR1 DFQATT, CDR2 SNEGSKA (reference sequence). The CDR3 DNA is TGTAGTGCTAGCCGAGGTACCGCTTTCTTT. Its protein is CSASRGTAFF.

Here the CDR3 DNA reads TGCAGTGCTAAAGAAGTAAGAAGGTACACCTTC. Protein product: CSAKEVRRYTF. The gene calls are TRBV20-1 and TRBJ1-2; D is uncertain. The V and J ends lost 4 bases and 11 bases respectively, with 14 bases between them. This CDR3 comprises 11 residues. CDR1 is DFQATT, CDR2 SNEGSKA, per germline (reference sequence).

The J gene is TRBJ1-1, the V gene TRBV5-1; 7 nucleotides align to TRBD1. The CDR3 spans 13 residues. The junction had 4 bases not matched to a gene; V was cut back by 4 bases and J by 4 bases. Looked up from germline, CDR1 is SGHRS and CDR2 is YFSETQ. CDR3 coding DNA: TGCGCCAGCAGCAGGGACAGCCTCACTGAAGCTTTCTTT. Translating gives CASSRDSLTEAFF.

The J gene is TRBJ2-7, the V gene TRBV12-3 or TRBV12-4, with D hard to call. The CDR3 covers 14 residues. The V gene lost 6 bases and the J gene lost 6 bases, with 18 bases spanning the gap. The CDR3 spells CASSNIYALTEQYF. In DNA, the CDR3 is TGTGCCAGCAGCAATATTTATGCCCTAACCGAGCAGTACTTC.

The chain carries TRBV20-1 and TRBJ1-2; 9 bases align to TRBD1. The germline gives CDR1 DFQATT, CDR2 SNEGSKA (reference sequence). With V trimmed by 3 bases and J by 3 bases, 5 bases remained unmatched. The CDR3 is 14 amino acids. CDR3 sequence reads: CSASGQGTDYGYTF. In DNA, the CDR3 is TGCAGTGCTAGTGGACAGGGGACGGACTATGGCTACACCTTC.

J is TRBJ1-2 and V is TRBV24-1; D remains ambiguous. Trimming removed 3 bases from V and 2 bases from J, with 9 bases in between. Germline V gives CDR1 KGHDR, CDR2 SFDVKD. This CDR3 region has 14 residues. Written as DNA, the CDR3 is TGTGCCACCAGTGATCCGGGCCTAAACTATGGCTACACCTTC. Amino acids: CATSDPGLNYGYTF.

J is TRBJ2-3 and V is TRBV20-1; the D is unclear. Germline CDR1 is DFQATT and CDR2 is SNEGSKA (reference sequence). This CDR3 region has 9 residues. The CDR3 here is CGDTDTQYF. In DNA form, the CDR3 reads TGCGGGGACACAGATACGCAGTATTTT.

The rearrangement joins TRBV20-1 to TRBJ2-5; 7 nucleotides agree with TRBD2. Germline V gives CDR1 DFQATT, CDR2 SNEGSKA (reference sequence). V dropped 3 bases and J dropped 3; count of bases not matched to a gene: 10. This CDR3 is built from 15 residues. The chain's CDR3 is CSARRLAEMKETQYF. The DNA for the CDR3 is TGCAGTGCTAGGCGCCTAGCGGAGATGAAAGAGACCCAGTACTTC.

This clonotype was seen a handful of times. J is TRBJ1-4 and V is TRBV6-5, with D tentatively TRBD1 (6 bases). Germline CDR1 MNHEY, CDR2 SVGAGI. Deletions cut 0 bases from V and 8 bases from J, with 13 bases between. The CDR3 loop spans 15 amino acids. The CDR3: CASSYSGGAEEKLFF. In DNA form, the CDR3 reads TGTGCCAGCAGTTACTCGGGGGGGGCGGAGGAAAAACTGTTTTTT.

J is TRBJ1-1 and V is TRBV10-3, with D unresolved. The CDR3 extends over 13 amino acids. Germline values: CDR1 ENHRY, CDR2 SYGVKD. V lost 4 bases, J lost 3 bases, and 9 bases lay in between. In DNA form, the CDR3 reads TGTGCCATCAGTGGGCCAGATTACACTGAAGCTTTCTTT. Translated, it gives CAISGPDYTEAFF.

The chain links TRBV27 to TRBJ2-7; TRBD1 matches at 7 bases. Trimming at V came to 4 bases and at J to 3 bases, leaving 12 bases not matched to a gene. The germline gives CDR1 MNHEY, CDR2 SMNVEV (reference sequence). The CDR3 sequence is 16 residues long. CDR3 sequence reads: CASSSITGVNYYEQYF. CDR3 DNA: TGTGCCAGCAGTTCGATTACAGGGGTCAACTACTACGAGCAGTACTTC.

In its sample, this clonotype was seen a few times. A junction end diverges from the germline sequence, so it may reflect a read error. This rearrangement joins TRBV7-9 to TRBJ2-1; 10 nucleotides line up with TRBD2. The V gene's germline CDR1 is SEHNR and CDR2 FQNEAQ (reference sequence). This CDR3 is built from 16 residues. The CDR3 DNA sequence: TGTGCCAGCAGCGTAGCCAGCGGGGGGGCAGTCCATGAGCAGTTCTTC. Translating gives CASSVASGGAVHEQFF.

This clonotype was counted between two and nine times. The chain links TRBV6-6 to TRBJ2-1; a weak D match, TRBD2 (6 bases). CDR3 size: 15 residues. The germline V gene encodes CDR1 MNHNY and CDR2 SVGAGI (reference sequence). The V end lost 6 bases, the J end lost 0 bases, and 12 bases lay between the germline ends. CDR3 protein: CASRYGGSSYNEQFF. The CDR3, as DNA: TGTGCCAGCAGATACGGGGGTAGCTCCTACAATGAGCAGTTCTTC.

This chain connects TRBV7-6 to TRBJ2-3, with D maybe TRBD1 (5 bases). This CDR3 is built from 15 residues. V was trimmed by 6 bases and J by 0 bases, leaving 13 bases between them. From germline, CDR1 is SGHVS and CDR2 FNYEAQ. The CDR3 sequence is CASRRTSASTDTQYF. The CDR3 nucleotides read TGTGCCAGCAGAAGGACAAGTGCTAGCACAGATACGCAGTATTTT.

The J gene is TRBJ2-5, the V gene TRBV10-3, with a possible D match to TRBD2 (6 bases). The J call is doubtful: the DNA matches TRBJ2-1 better. Germline CDR1 is ENHRY and CDR2 is SYGVKD. The CDR3 sequence is 13 residues long. The chain's CDR3 is CAISDLGAGEQFF. The CDR3 DNA reads as TGTGCCATCAGTGATCTAGGGGCGGGGGAGCAGTTCTTC.

This clonotype has only a few counts. The chain recombines TRBV6-2 or TRBV6-3 with TRBJ2-7, with 8 nucleotides matching TRBD2. The J call is doubtful: the DNA matches TRBJ2-5 better. CDR1 is MNHEY, CDR2 SVGEGT, per germline. The CDR3 consists of 16 residues. CDR3 in DNA: TGTGCCAGCAGTTACCCCACTAGCGGTCATCAAGAGACCCAGTACTTC. Translated: CASSYPTSGHQETQYF.

In its sample, this clonotype was seen a few times. The rearrangement joins TRBV20-1 to TRBJ2-3; 7 positions agree with TRBD2. Per the germline V gene, CDR1 is DFQATT and CDR2 is SNEGSKA (reference sequence). The J segment lost 0 bases and the V segment lost 0 bases, leaving 15 bases of the junction unmatched. CDR3 length: 19 residues. The CDR3 nucleotides are TGCAGTGCTAGAGATAGTAGGGCGGGAGTTAAATCCAGCACAGATACGCAGTATTTT. Translating it yields CSARDSRAGVKSSTDTQYF.

The chain has TRBV29-1 and TRBJ2-6; TRBD2 might be the D (6 bases). The CDR3 has 14 residues. CDR1 is SQVTM, CDR2 ANQGSEA, per germline. V lost 3 bases and J lost 1, with 7 bases in between. CDR3 in DNA: TGCAGCGTTGATGGGGGGTCTGGGGCCAACGTCCTGACTTTC. Residues: CSVDGGSGANVLTF.

The CDR3 DNA sequence: TGCGCCAGCAGCCAAGATGTGAGGGACGGGGGTGAAAAACTGTTTTTT. This translates into CASSQDVRDGGEKLFF. The rearrangement joins TRBV4-3 to TRBJ1-4; possible D gene TRBD1, 5 bases. Germline CDR1 and CDR2: LGHNA and YSLEER. The CDR3 extends over 16 amino acids. Trimming pared 0 bases from V and 7 bases from J, leaving 15 bases between.